This T cell receptor beta chain was sequenced in a study of blood T cells in healthy people across ages. Ten or more counts support this clonotype. Trimming removed 6 bases at V and 2 bases at J, with 14 bases between. This CDR3 is built from 14 residues. Looked up from germline, CDR1 is MDHEN and CDR2 is SYDVKM. It was with a sample-barcoded 5' primer and a J-beta primer mix that a second PCR of about 7 to 12 cycles was run. TCRdb reprocessed the 5' RACE reads via MiXCR and lists one record per CDR3 protein. The top ten hold 15% to 19% of the sample, which has about 640,000 distinct CDR3 sequences, approximately 30% seen once.

This TCR was sampled from a woman older than 75 in good health. The sample consisted of blood. The V and J genes are TRBV28 and TRBJ2-7; D tentatively fits TRBD1 or TRBD2 (5 bases each). The DNA of the CDR3 is TGTGCCAGCAGACCGGGACGTAGAACCTACGAGCAGTACTTC. This gives the protein CASRPGRRTYEQYF.